The 9 T cell receptor beta chains given below trace back to one sample, sequenced in a study of blood T cell repertoires in COVID-19. Measured with immunoSEQ multiplex PCR; TCRdb has only the in-frame clones, and not every one. The sample has some 150,000 clones, about four fifths seen once; the top ten hold under 5.5%. The specimen sequenced was peripheral blood. Source of these receptors: a human donor in a cohort sampled during active COVID-19.

The chain is built from TRBV6-5 and TRBJ2-7, with TRBD1 as a possible D gene (6 bases). The CDR3 has 10 residues. Germline V gene lookup returns CDR1 MNHEY and CDR2 SVGAGI. The germline V and J ends were trimmed by 10 bases and 7 bases, with 11 bases remaining between them. Here the CDR3 DNA reads TGTGCCACGGGGACATTTGAGCAGTACTTC. The encoded protein is CATGTFEQYF.

The chain couples TRBV7-2 to TRBJ1-1, with D unresolved. Between the trimmed V and J ends, which lost 2 bases and 1 base, there was a span of 5 bases. Germline CDR1 and CDR2: SGHTA and FQGNSA. This CDR3 spans 13 amino acids. The CDR3 region has the DNA TGTGCCAGCAGCTTAAGTAGGAACACTGAAGCTTTCTTT. This codes for CASSLSRNTEAFF.

Written as DNA, the CDR3 is TGTGCCATCAGCGAGAGGGTGGGGGGGGAAGCTTTCTTT. Its translation is CAISERVGGEAFF. The rearrangement joins TRBV10-3 to TRBJ1-1, with D possibly matching TRBD1 (5 bases). Deletions cut 6 bases from V and 8 bases from J, with 16 bases between. The CDR3 is 13 amino acids. CDR1 ENHRY and CDR2 SYGVKD come from the germline V gene.

This chain uses TRBV7-8 with TRBJ1-1, with TRBD1 as a possible D gene (5 bases). V lost 5 bases to trimming and J lost 0 bases, with 19 bases between them. The CDR3 consists of 17 residues. Germline loops: CDR1 SGHVS, CDR2 FQNEAQ. The CDR3 DNA sequence: TGTGCCAGCAGCCCCCACCCCCAGGGAAACATGAACACTGAAGCTTTCTTT. This translates into CASSPHPQGNMNTEAFF.

CDR3 in amino acids: CASSFGLAGALNYEQYV. In DNA form, the CDR3 reads TGTGCCAGCAGCTTTGGACTAGCGGGAGCCCTGAACTACGAGCAGTACGTC. This chain links TRBV5-4 with TRBJ2-7, with TRBD2 matching over 13 bases. The J segment lost 3 bases and the V segment lost 2 bases, leaving 8 bases of the junction unmatched. In germline, CDR1 is SGHNT, CDR2 YYREEE (reference sequence). The CDR3 has 17 amino acids.

The V call is TRBV27, the J call TRBJ2-7; a possible D gene is TRBD2 (6 bases). This CDR3 is 13 amino acids long. Germline CDR1 is MNHEY and CDR2 is SMNVEV (reference sequence). Trimming stripped 3 bases from V and 1 base from J, with 7 bases between. The CDR3 coding sequence is TGTGCCAGCAGTTTGGGGGGTTCCTACGAGCAGTACTTC. It specifies CASSLGGSYEQYF.

The genes are TRBV19 and TRBJ2-3, with 10 bases aligning to TRBD2. This CDR3 contains 16 residues. With V trimmed by 0 bases and J by 8 bases, 8 bases remained unmatched. Per the germline V gene, CDR1 is LNHDA and CDR2 is SQIVND (reference sequence). In nucleotides, the CDR3 is TGTGCCAGTAGTATAGAAAGCGGGGGGGTCGAGAGTACGCAGTATTTT. This codes for CASSIESGGVESTQYF. Variable domain in full (rest from reference TRBV19 and TRBJ2-3): DGGITQSPKYLFRKEGQNVTLSCEQNLNHDAMYWYRQDPGQGLRLIYYSQIVNDFQKGDIAEGYSVSREKKESFPLTVTSAQKNPTAFYLCASSIESGGVESTQYFGPGTRLTVL.

This clone was seen just once. The DNA of the CDR3 is TGTGCCAGCAGCCAAGATCGGCGTGACAGCGGGATAGGAAATGGCTACACCTTC. Residues: CASSQDRRDSGIGNGYTF. The rearrangement uses TRBV4-2 and TRBJ1-2, with D possibly being TRBD1 (5 bases). With 0 bases removed from V and 6 bases from J, the gap between germline ends came to 23 bases. The germline V gene has CDR1 LGHNA and CDR2 YNFKEQ. This CDR3 has 18 residues.

The V call is TRBV29-1, the J call TRBJ2-7; D possibly corresponds to TRBD1 (5 bases). Between the trimmed V and J ends, which lost 5 bases and 2 bases, there was a span of 13 bases. The CDR3 is 13 amino acids. CDR1 is SQVTM, CDR2 ANQGSEA, per germline. The CDR3 reads CSVFQDTTYEQYF. DNA of the CDR3: TGCAGCGTTTTCCAGGACACGACCTACGAGCAGTACTTC.